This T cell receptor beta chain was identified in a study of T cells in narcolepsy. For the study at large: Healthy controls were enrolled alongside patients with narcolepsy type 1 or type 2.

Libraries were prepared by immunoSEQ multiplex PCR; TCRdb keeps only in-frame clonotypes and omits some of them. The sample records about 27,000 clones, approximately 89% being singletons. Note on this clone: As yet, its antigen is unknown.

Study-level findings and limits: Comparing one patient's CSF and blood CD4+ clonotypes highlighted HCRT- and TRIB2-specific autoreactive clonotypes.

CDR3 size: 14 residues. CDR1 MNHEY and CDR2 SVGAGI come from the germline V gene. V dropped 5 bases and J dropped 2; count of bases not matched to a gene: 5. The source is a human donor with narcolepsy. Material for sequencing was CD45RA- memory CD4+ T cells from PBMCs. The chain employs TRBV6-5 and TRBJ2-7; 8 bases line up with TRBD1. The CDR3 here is CASSPDRATYEQYF. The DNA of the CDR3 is TGTGCCAGCAGTCCGGACAGGGCCACCTACGAGCAGTACTTC.